This T cell receptor beta chain is from a study of T cell responses to AZD1222 COVID-19 vaccine. Second-dose intervals of approximately 4 or approximately 12 weeks were pooled. General study points: Unmutated regions of variants are reportedly targeted by nearly half of spike-specific TCRs. In a largely white British group with more females than males, clonal diversity was possibly underestimated.

A remark on this clone: The antigen is undetermined.

Here immunoSEQ multiplex PCR was the method, and the copy in TCRdb shows in-frame clones only, minus some. The repertoire consists of about 130,000 clones, with approximately 91% occurring once and the leading ten covering 0.9% to 1.2%. The sequence was obtained from an adult who received the AZD1222 COVID-19 vaccine. Sequences were derived from peripheral blood, sampled 28 days after the second AZD1222 dose.

CDR3 nucleotide sequence: TGTGCCAGCTCACCATCCCGGGGGACTGAAGCTTTCTTT. This encodes CASSPSRGTEAFF. The rearrangement joins TRBV18 to TRBJ1-1, with D maybe TRBD1 (5 bases). Trimming removed 2 bases at V and 5 bases at J, with 9 bases between. Germline values: CDR1 KGHSH, CDR2 LQKENI. The CDR3 extends over 13 amino acids.